The 29 T cell receptor beta chains in this list originate from one sample, sequenced in a study of OX40 agonist ivuxolimab in advanced cancers. Method: immunoSEQ multiplex PCR; TCRdb's copy keeps in-frame clones and lacks some. Among tens of thousands of clones listed, about 94% were seen once. Sequencing used CD4+ or CD8+ T cells sorted from blood, obtained in a trial of the OX40 agonist ivuxolimab. The receptors originated from an adult with an advanced solid tumor such as melanoma, head and neck, liver or kidney cancer.

This chain links TRBV7-2 with TRBJ1-5; TRBD1 aligns across 8 bases. Per germline, CDR1 SGHTA and CDR2 FQGNSA. The CDR3 spans 15 residues. Losses at the gene ends were 5 bases for V and 4 bases for J; bases not matched to a gene: 7. The CDR3 nucleotides are TGTGCCAGCAGCCCCCTCGGACAGGGAAATCAGCCCCAGCATTTT. This codes for CASSPLGQGNQPQHF.

The CDR3 sequence is CATSREGRGTRRDTGELFF. For the CDR3, the DNA is TGTGCCACCAGCAGAGAGGGCAGGGGGACCCGACGGGACACCGGGGAGCTGTTTTTT. This chain joins TRBV15 and TRBJ2-2, with TRBD1 matching 7 bases. The CDR3 runs to 19 residues. Germline CDR1 LNHNV, CDR2 YYDKDF (reference sequence). Trimming at V came to 0 bases and at J to 3 bases, leaving 13 bases not matched to a gene.

V is TRBV19 and J is TRBJ2-2; 9 nucleotides match TRBD2. V lost 6 bases, J lost 5 bases, and 10 bases stayed unmatched. Looked up from germline, CDR1 is LNHDA and CDR2 is SQIVND (reference sequence). This CDR3 is 16 amino acids long. CDR3 coding DNA: TGTGCCAGTAGCCTCATAGCGGGAGCAATTACCGGGGAGCTGTTTTTT. Its translation: CASSLIAGAITGELFF.

The rearrangement joins TRBV7-8 to TRBJ2-4; 9 nucleotides line up with TRBD1. The CDR3 has 16 amino acids. Trimming at V came to 5 bases and at J to 0 bases, leaving 5 bases not matched to a gene. Per the germline V gene, CDR1 is SGHVS and CDR2 is FQNEAQ. The CDR3 is CASSQGQGLAKNIQYF. The CDR3 DNA follows: TGTGCCAGCAGCCAGGGACAGGGCCTAGCCAAAAACATTCAGTACTTC. Full variable domain (rest looked up from reference TRBV7-8 and TRBJ2-4): GAGVSQSPRYKVAKRGQDVALRCDPISGHVSLFWYQQALGQGPEFLTYFQNEAQLDKSGLPSDRFFAERPEGSVSTLKIQRTQQEDSAVYLCASSQGQGLAKNIQYFGAGTRLSVL.

The V and J genes are TRBV10-1 and TRBJ2-1, with 8 bases matching TRBD2. Losses at the gene ends were 9 bases for V and 6 bases for J; bases not matched to a gene: 7. CDR1 WNHNN and CDR2 SYGVQD come from the germline V gene (reference sequence). CDR3 size: 13 residues. The CDR3 protein is CASSGTMGNEQFF. CDR3 bases: TGCGCCAGTAGCGGGACTATGGGCAATGAGCAGTTCTTC.

The V and J genes are TRBV11-2 and TRBJ2-7; D may be TRBD1 or TRBD2 (5 bases each). V lost 4 bases and J 5 bases, leaving 18 bases between the germline ends. Looked up from germline, CDR1 is SGHAT and CDR2 is FQNNGV. This CDR3 region has 15 residues. The CDR3 protein is CASSSGTPGVDEQYF. The CDR3, as DNA: TGTGCCAGCAGCTCCGGGACGCCCGGGGTCGACGAGCAGTACTTC.

V usage is TRBV7-2 and J usage is TRBJ2-3; D might be TRBD1 (7 bases). Trimming took 0 bases from V and 2 from J, leaving 15 bases between them. The CDR3 totals 17 residues. CDR1 and CDR2 (germline): SGHTA, FQGNSA. CDR3 region: CASSLAVRGDYTDTQYF. The CDR3 DNA reads TGTGCCAGCAGCTTAGCGGTCAGGGGGGATTACACAGATACGCAGTATTTT. Using reference TRBV7-2 and TRBJ2-3 for the parts outside the CDR3, the full variable domain is GAGVSQSPSNKVTEKGKDVELRCDPISGHTALYWYRQSLGQGLEFLIYFQGNSAPDKSGLPSDRFSAERTGGSVSTLTIQRTQQEDSAVYLCASSLAVRGDYTDTQYFGPGTRLTVL.

The chain has TRBV5-4 and TRBJ2-5; 13 nucleotides align to TRBD2. Germline CDR1 SGHNT, CDR2 YYREEE (reference sequence). The V and J ends lost 10 bases and 4 bases, in that order; junction bases with no gene match: 10. There are 15 residues in the CDR3. CDR3: CAYARTSGSLETQYF. The CDR3 nucleotides are TGTGCCTATGCCCGGACTAGCGGGAGCCTAGAGACCCAGTACTTC. Using reference TRBV5-4 and TRBJ2-5 for the parts outside the CDR3, the full variable domain is ETGVTQSPTHLIKTRGQQVTLRCSSQSGHNTVSWYQQALGQGPQFIFQYYREEENGRGNFPPRFSGLQFPNYSSELNVNALELDDSALYLCAYARTSGSLETQYFGPGTRLLVL.

The chain uses TRBV6-5 and TRBJ2-4; 10 positions agree with TRBD1. The junction had 4 bases not matched to a gene; V was cut back by 0 bases and J by 5 bases. The CDR3 runs to 16 residues. The germline V gene has CDR1 MNHEY and CDR2 SVGAGI. Here the CDR3 reads CASSYSYGQGENIQYF. Here the CDR3 DNA reads TGTGCCAGCAGTTACTCGTACGGACAGGGGGAAAACATTCAGTACTTC.

This rearrangement joins TRBV4-1 to TRBJ2-2, with TRBD1 matching 9 bases. Germline-derived CDR1 and CDR2 are MGHRA and YSYEKL. This CDR3 region has 17 residues. Trimming cost V 1 base and J 7 bases; bases outside gene matches: 10. The CDR3 region has the DNA TGCGCCAGCAGCCAAGGGTACGGGACAGGGCCAGACGGGGAGCTGTTTTTT. Amino acid sequence: CASSQGYGTGPDGELFF.

The rearrangement uses TRBV2 and TRBJ1-3; D not certain. Germline CDR1 and CDR2: SNHLY and FYNNEI. The CDR3 loop spans 14 amino acids. The V end lost 6 bases, the J end lost 0 bases, and 9 bases lay between the germline ends. CDR3 residues: CASRGSHSGNTIYF. The CDR3 DNA sequence: TGTGCCAGCAGAGGGTCCCACTCTGGAAACACCATATATTTT.

This clone was observed a handful of times. The rearrangement uses TRBV7-9 and TRBJ1-2, with 8 bases lining up with TRBD1. This CDR3 is 14 amino acids long. Germline V lookup: CDR1 SEHNR, CDR2 FQNEAQ (reference sequence). V dropped 10 bases and J dropped 8; count of bases not matched to a gene: 15. The CDR3 reads CATHTSDRASGYTF. In nucleotides, the CDR3 is TGTGCCACCCACACATCGGACAGGGCCTCCGGCTACACCTTC.

V and J are TRBV5-1 and TRBJ2-7; TRBD1 is a possible D gene (6 bases). The CDR3 totals 17 residues. CDR1 and CDR2 from the germline V gene are SGHRS and YFSETQ. Trimming cost V 0 bases and J 1 base, with 17 bases left between them. CDR3 residues: CASSLAWGQGSSYEQYF. The CDR3 DNA sequence: TGCGCCAGCAGCTTGGCCTGGGGCCAGGGGAGTTCCTACGAGCAGTACTTC.

The chain combines TRBV5-1 with TRBJ2-7; 7 bases are a match to TRBD1. The CDR3 runs to 14 residues. J gave up 5 bases and V 4 bases, and 9 bases lay outside the gene matches. CDR1 is SGHRS and CDR2 is YFSETQ in the germline V gene. The DNA for the CDR3 is TGCGCCAGCAGCCAACCCGACAGGGCCGACGAGCAGTACTTC. Protein sequence: CASSQPDRADEQYF.

V is TRBV7-2 and J is TRBJ1-2; D is perhaps TRBD1 (6 bases). The germline V and J ends were trimmed by 0 bases and 1 base, with 12 bases remaining between them. CDR3 length: 16 amino acids. The germline V gene has CDR1 SGHTA and CDR2 FQGNSA. CDR3 in amino acids: CASSLAARGNNYGYTF. The CDR3 DNA is TGTGCCAGCAGCTTAGCCGCCAGGGGCAATAACTATGGCTACACCTTC.

Worth noting for this clone: Compared with germline, one end of the junction differs, possibly owing to a read error. J is TRBJ2-7 and V is TRBV28, with 11 bases matching TRBD2. The CDR3 consists of 15 residues. The germline V gene encodes CDR1 MDHEN and CDR2 SYDVKM. In DNA, the CDR3 is TGTGCCAGCAGTCCCCTCCACGGTAGCGGGAGGGCTATGAACTTC. Its translation is CASSPLHGSGRAMNF.

This chain joins TRBV4-1 and TRBJ1-5; 7 nucleotides line up with TRBD1. The length of the CDR3 is 16 residues. The germline V gene encodes CDR1 MGHRA and CDR2 YSYEKL. The V and J ends lost 3 bases and 5 bases, in that order; junction bases with no gene match: 10. The CDR3 here is CASSHTPGQNYQPQHF. The DNA of the CDR3 is TGCGCCAGCAGCCACACACCGGGACAGAATTATCAGCCCCAGCATTTT.

The chain joins TRBV5-1 to TRBJ2-7, with 10 bases that match TRBD2. The junction had 9 bases not matched to a gene; V was cut back by 0 bases and J by 9 bases. Per the germline V gene, CDR1 is SGHRS and CDR2 is YFSETQ. The CDR3 spans 15 residues. CDR3 sequence (DNA): TGCGCCAGCAGCTTGGACCTAGCGGGAGTTCGGGGGCAGTACTTC. Protein: CASSLDLAGVRGQYF. The full variable domain, in which reference TRBV5-1 and TRBJ2-7 provide the parts outside the CDR3, is KAGVTQTPRYLIKTRGQQVTLSCSPISGHRSVSWYQQTPGQGLQFLFEYFSETQRNKGNFPGRFSGRQFSNSRSEMNVSTLELGDSALYLCASSLDLAGVRGQYFGPGTRLTVT.

Of note for this clone: Because it lacks the conserved phenylalanine or tryptophan at the end, this CDR3 is likely a read error. Because the CDR3's place on the DNA is in doubt, the DNA is left out and the CDR3 is given as listed by TCRdb. V gene TRBV11-2 combines with J gene TRBJ2-3; TRBD2 reflects the table's D call only, with no check against the DNA. The germline V gene has CDR1 SGHAT and CDR2 FQNNGV. Counting both end residues, the CDR3 totals 14 amino acids. This CDR3 is CASSWTSPPRAVIP.

This rearrangement joins TRBV16 to TRBJ1-2; 7 nucleotides match TRBD1. Germline V gene sequence: CDR1 KGHSY, CDR2 FQNENV. J gave up 5 bases and V 1 base, and 1 base lay outside the gene matches. The CDR3 length is 13 residues. The CDR3 region is CASSQWDSYGYTF. The CDR3 nucleotides are TGTGCCAGCAGCCAATGGGACAGTTATGGCTACACCTTC.

This clone showed up just a few times. The J gene is TRBJ1-5, the V gene TRBV27, with D maybe TRBD1 (6 bases). Germline V gives CDR1 MNHEY, CDR2 SMNVEV (reference sequence). Trimming stripped 5 bases from V and 6 bases from J, with 17 bases between. This CDR3 is built from 15 residues. CDR3 residues: CASSPLGQGGQPQHF. CDR3 nucleotide sequence: TGTGCCAGCAGTCCTCTGGGACAAGGAGGTCAGCCCCAGCATTTT.

The chain recombines TRBV18 with TRBJ2-7; D gene uncertain. V was clipped by 1 base and J by 0 bases, with 13 bases between them. The CDR3 spans 16 residues. Germline assignment: CDR1 KGHSH and CDR2 LQKENI. The CDR3 DNA sequence: TGTGCCAGCTCACCACAGCTTGGCGTTAGCTCCTACGAGCAGTACTTC. Translation gives CASSPQLGVSSYEQYF.

The CDR3 DNA follows: TGTGCCAGCAGCTCCCGGGACGGTGGTGAAAAACTGTTTTTT. As protein: CASSSRDGGEKLFF. The chain carries TRBV13 and TRBJ1-4, with TRBD1 as a possible D gene (5 bases). The germline CDR1 and CDR2 sequences are PRHDT and FYEKMQ (reference sequence). The CDR3 totals 14 residues. The V end lost 4 bases, the J end lost 7 bases, and 13 bases lay between the germline ends.

The chain is built from TRBV11-3 and TRBJ2-5; no clear D. Deletions cut 2 bases from V and 5 bases from J, with 12 bases between. Germline V lookup: CDR1 SGHNT, CDR2 YENEEA. This CDR3 is built from 14 residues. CDR3 region: CASSLSIGRETQYF. The CDR3 DNA reads as TGTGCCAGCAGCTTAAGTATAGGGCGGGAGACCCAGTACTTC.

This clone has more than one count but fewer than ten. This chain uses TRBV5-4 with TRBJ2-2; tentatively, D is TRBD2 (6 bases). The germline V gene has CDR1 SGHNT and CDR2 YYREEE (reference sequence). Trimming cost V 3 bases and J 6 bases, with 18 bases left between them. The CDR3 runs 16 residues. CDR3 DNA sequence: TGTGCCAGCAGCTCCGCCGGGACTGGCAGATCCGGGGAGCTGTTTTTT. Translated, it gives CASSSAGTGRSGELFF.

The V gene is TRBV5-8, the J gene TRBJ1-2, with TRBD1 as a possible D gene (5 bases). Germline CDR1 is SGHTS and CDR2 is YDEGEE. Deletions cut 2 bases from V and 4 bases from J, with 6 bases between. The CDR3 has 12 residues. The CDR3 nucleotides are TGTGCCAGCAGCTTAGACAGCTATGGCTACACCTTC. It codes for CASSLDSYGYTF.

The chain couples TRBV5-1 to TRBJ2-2, with D possibly matching TRBD2 (6 bases). Trimming removed 4 bases from V and 3 bases from J, with 10 bases in between. CDR1 and CDR2 from the germline V gene are SGHRS and YFSETQ. The CDR3 consists of 14 residues. The CDR3 sequence is CASSPGGDTGELFF. The CDR3 DNA reads TGCGCCAGCAGCCCGGGCGGGGACACCGGGGAGCTGTTTTTT.

The chain combines TRBV10-3 with TRBJ2-5; 7 nucleotides line up with TRBD1. Germline lookup yields CDR1 ENHRY and CDR2 SYGVKD. CDR3 length: 13 amino acids. Unmatched junction bases numbered 4, after V lost 7 bases and J lost 2 bases. The CDR3 DNA follows: TGTGCCATCATGGGACAGCCACAAGAGACCCAGTACTTC. This gives the protein CAIMGQPQETQYF.

The CDR3 DNA reads as TGCGCCAGCAGCCAGGCTCTGAATGAGCAGTTCTTC. Its protein product is CASSQALNEQFF. The chain has TRBV4-3 and TRBJ2-1; D is undetermined. In germline, CDR1 is LGHNA, CDR2 YSLEER. The ends were cut back, 3 bases at V and 7 bases at J, with 7 bases in the middle. This CDR3 comprises 12 residues.